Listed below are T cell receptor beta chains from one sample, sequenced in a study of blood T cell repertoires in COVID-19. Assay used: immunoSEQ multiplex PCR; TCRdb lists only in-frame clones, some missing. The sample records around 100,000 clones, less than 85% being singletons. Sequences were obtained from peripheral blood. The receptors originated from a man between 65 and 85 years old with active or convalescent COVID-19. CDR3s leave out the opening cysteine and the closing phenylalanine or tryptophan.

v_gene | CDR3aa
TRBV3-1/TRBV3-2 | ASSHAGGYNEQF
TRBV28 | ASSLQTGVQY
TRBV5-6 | ASSLRQGSGYT
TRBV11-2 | ASSFKYGGYT
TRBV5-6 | ASSFEGAPEAF
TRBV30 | AWKGWGRRAEAF
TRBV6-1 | ASSEDPGGNSPLH
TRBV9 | ASSPSLGVYGYT
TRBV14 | ASSQGGPGSPLH
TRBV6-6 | ASSFQGKPQH
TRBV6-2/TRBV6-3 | ASSFPTGVRKREWGDEQF
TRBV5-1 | ASSLEAGEAF
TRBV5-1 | ASSLSREGNYGYT
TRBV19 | ASTSLRGTGNTEAF
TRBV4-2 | ASSQEETNYGYT
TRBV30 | AWSGGQGNEKLF
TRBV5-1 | ASSLETRAYNEQF
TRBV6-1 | ASSERGGSQPQH
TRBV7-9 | ASSSDRRLAGELF
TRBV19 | ASSLWGPGNEQF
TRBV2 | ASSRTGGNTEAF
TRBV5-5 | ASSLYQGPNEKLF
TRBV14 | ASSLSRGGYT
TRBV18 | ASSPGLAGFYNEQF
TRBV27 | ASTSPAGGQETQY
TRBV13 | ASSLGLRPPRGYT
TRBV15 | ATAAGRTEAF
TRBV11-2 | ASSLTVGTGEAF
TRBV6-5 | ATQWSLGQSKQY
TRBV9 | ASSATNRNTGELF
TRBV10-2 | ASTRTHSYEQY
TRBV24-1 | ATSDATGGTYNEQF
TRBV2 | ASLGQGTEAF
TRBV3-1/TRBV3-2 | ASSVGGNSPLH
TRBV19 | ASSARGRRDIGANVLT
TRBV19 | ASSMGGQTNYGYT
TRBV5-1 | ASRKASGQETQY
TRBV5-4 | ASSQFTQSAEAF
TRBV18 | ASSPDRVYGYT
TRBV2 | ASKFEAGSILAKNIQY
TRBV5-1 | ASSLGRRDNSPLH
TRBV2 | ASSAEGRGGGYT
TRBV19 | ASATSGVSNEQF
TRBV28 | ASSSTEKRETQY
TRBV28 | ASSFSKREGRNEQF
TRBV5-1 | ASSPRGNTEAF